What follows are 26 T cell receptor beta chains derived from one specimen sequenced in a study of CDR3 diversity in severe acne. A single record per CDR3 protein comes from TCRdb applying MiXCR to the PCR reads. Among about 100,000 distinct CDR3 sequences listed, more than 45% were seen once. The specimen sequenced was blood. Every receptor here comes from a male donor with acne.

This clonotype was seen many times. The CDR3 spells CATSRDRGDNEQFF. CDR3 nucleotide sequence: TGTGCCACCAGCAGAGATAGAGGGGACAATGAGCAGTTCTTC. The rearrangement joins TRBV15 to TRBJ2-1, with D tentatively TRBD1 or TRBD2 (5 bases each). The germline CDR1 and CDR2 sequences are LNHNV and YYDKDF (reference sequence). This CDR3 comprises 14 residues. Trimming shortened V by 0 bases and J by 5 bases, and 8 bases separated the two germline ends. The entire variable domain, with the rest obtained from reference TRBV15 and TRBJ2-1, is as follows: DAMVIQNPRYQVTQFGKPVTLSCSQTLNHNVMYWYQQKSSQAPKLLFHYYDKDFNNEADTPDNFQSRRPNTSFCFLDIRSPGLGDTAMYLCATSRDRGDNEQFFGPGTRLTVL.

In its sample, this clonotype was seen a few times. The chain recombines TRBV27 with TRBJ2-7, with 8 bases fitting TRBD1. Germline V lookup: CDR1 MNHEY, CDR2 SMNVEV (reference sequence). The CDR3 runs 15 residues. V dropped 0 bases and J dropped 1; count of bases not matched to a gene: 2. The CDR3 spells CASSLSGQASYEQYF. The CDR3 nucleotides are TGTGCCAGCAGTTTATCGGGACAGGCTTCCTACGAGCAGTACTTC.

This clonotype has ten or more counts. The genes are TRBV10-1 and TRBJ1-6; D call uncertain. The CDR3 extends over 13 amino acids. The germline CDR1 and CDR2 sequences are WNHNN and SYGVQD (reference sequence). The germline V and J ends were trimmed by 0 bases and 14 bases, with 11 bases remaining between them. CDR3 sequence reads: CASSESKRESLHF. DNA of the CDR3: TGCGCCAGCAGTGAGTCGAAGAGGGAATCCCTCCACTTT.

This clonotype was detected a few times. V and J are TRBV7-9 and TRBJ2-7; tentatively, D is TRBD1 (6 bases). Deletions cut 8 bases from V and 6 bases from J, with 17 bases between. This CDR3 has 13 residues. From germline, CDR1 is SEHNR and CDR2 FQNEAQ (reference sequence). The CDR3 nucleotides read TGTGCCAGCCGCCTGGGGGCCGATGTCGAGCAGTACTTC. Amino acids: CASRLGADVEQYF. The complete variable domain, with remaining parts taken from reference TRBV7-9 and TRBJ2-7, reads DTGVSQNPRHKITKRGQNVTFRCDPISEHNRLYWYRQTLGQGPEFLTYFQNEAQLEKSRLLSDRFSAERPKGSFSTLEIQRTEQGDSAMYLCASRLGADVEQYFGPGTRLTVT.

The chain recombines TRBV7-2 with TRBJ1-4; the D is unclear. Germline loops: CDR1 SGHTA, CDR2 FQGNSA. This CDR3 has 13 amino acids. Trimming pared 4 bases from V and 13 bases from J, leaving 16 bases between. As DNA, the CDR3 is TGTGCCAGCAGCTCGAGTCCCGCCCGAGGACTGTTTTTT. It codes for CASSSSPARGLFF.

This clonotype was found a few times. The V call is TRBV15, the J call TRBJ1-5; D is unresolved. The V gene's germline CDR1 is LNHNV and CDR2 YYDKDF (reference sequence). V lost 6 bases, J lost 0 bases, and 12 bases lay in between. This CDR3 comprises 15 residues. DNA for the CDR3: TGTGCCACCAGTCGGGAAGACCTTAGCAATCAGCCCCAGCATTTT. It encodes CATSREDLSNQPQHF.

V and J are TRBV10-1 and TRBJ2-7; D is perhaps TRBD2 (5 bases). CDR1 is WNHNN and CDR2 is SYGVQD in the germline V gene (reference sequence). The length of the CDR3 is 13 residues. V was shortened by 2 bases and J by 2 bases, with 7 bases between the two germline ends. The DNA of the CDR3 is TGCGCCAGCAGTGAGGGGAGAACCTACGAGCAGTACTTC. Its translation is CASSEGRTYEQYF.

The V and J genes are TRBV19 and TRBJ2-6; no reliable D call. The CDR3 has 15 amino acids. CDR1 and CDR2 (germline): LNHDA, SQIVND (reference sequence). Deletions cut 3 bases from V and 0 bases from J, with 6 bases between. For the CDR3, the DNA is TGTGCCAGTAGTATCATAGACTCTGGGGCCAACGTCCTGACTTTC. Translating it yields CASSIIDSGANVLTF.

The sample holds one count of this clonotype. V usage is TRBV10-2 and J usage is TRBJ2-2; D remains unclear. The CDR3 is 14 residues long. Between the trimmed V and J ends, which lost 3 bases and 3 bases, there was a span of 8 bases. Germline CDR1 WSHSY, CDR2 SAAADI. CDR3 bases: TGCGCCAGCAGTGAAGGCGCAGACACCGGGGAGCTGTTTTTT. This translates into CASSEGADTGELFF.

The rearrangement uses TRBV19 and TRBJ2-5; no reliable D call. This CDR3 is 15 amino acids long. Trimming stripped 9 bases from V and 0 bases from J, with 17 bases between. Germline assignment: CDR1 LNHDA and CDR2 SQIVND (reference sequence). DNA for the CDR3: TGTGCCAGCGCTGAAAAGGGTTTTTACCAAGAGACCCAGTACTTC. Translated, it gives CASAEKGFYQETQYF.

In the case of this clonotype: One end of the junction does not line up with germline, which may come from a read error. The chain carries TRBV5-1 and TRBJ1-2, with D possibly matching TRBD1 (5 bases). Germline CDR1 is SGHRS and CDR2 is YFSETQ. The CDR3 has 16 amino acids. In DNA, the CDR3 is TGCGCCAGCGGCTTTAGCGGGGGACGTCATTCCGATGGCTACACCTTC. Translated: CASGFSGGRHSDGYTF.

This chain links TRBV10-3 with TRBJ1-6, with 9 bases that match TRBD1. Trimming took 7 bases from V and 11 from J; bases not matched to a gene: 6. The germline V gene has CDR1 ENHRY and CDR2 SYGVKD. The CDR3 covers 13 residues. CDR3 loop: CAITGQGTAPLHF. The CDR3 nucleotides read TGTGCCATCACGGGACAGGGTACGGCACCCCTCCACTTT.

This clonotype was detected a few times. This chain uses TRBV7-6 with TRBJ2-5, with D unclear. The germline V and J ends were trimmed by 1 base and 8 bases, with 11 bases remaining between them. This CDR3 has 13 amino acids. Germline V lookup: CDR1 SGHVS, CDR2 FNYEAQ. CDR3 sequence reads: CASSLEGEATQYF. DNA of the CDR3: TGTGCCAGCAGCTTAGAGGGCGAGGCCACCCAGTACTTC.

To note about this clonotype: A much more abundant neighbour one base away suggests this may be a read error. The J gene is TRBJ1-3, the V gene TRBV19; a possible D gene is TRBD1 (5 bases). The germline gives CDR1 LNHDA, CDR2 SQIVND (reference sequence). CDR3 length equals 15 residues. V lost 3 bases and J lost 0, with 9 bases in between. The CDR3 sequence is CASSIGGFSGNTIYF. CDR3 nucleotide sequence: TGTGCCAGTAGTATCGGGGGGTTCTCTGGAAACACCATATATTTT.

The chain recombines TRBV12-5 with TRBJ1-2; TRBD1 might be the D (5 bases). Germline V gene sequence: CDR1 LGHNT, CDR2 FRNRAP. CDR3 length: 15 residues. Written as DNA, the CDR3 is TGTGCCAGCAGTTTTGACAGTTTAGCTAACTATGGCTACACCTTC. Encoded protein: CASSFDSLANYGYTF.

There are a few counts of this clonotype. This chain uses TRBV12-3 or TRBV12-4 with TRBJ2-5; D perhaps matches TRBD2 (6 bases). The CDR3 has 13 residues. V was trimmed by 6 bases and J by 4 bases, leaving 12 bases between them. The CDR3 DNA reads as TGTGCCAGCAGCGGGGGATTTCGAGAGACCCAGTACTTC. It codes for CASSGGFRETQYF.

This clonotype was seen many times. This sequence joins TRBV12-3 or TRBV12-4 and TRBJ2-3; 7 bases are a match to TRBD2. V lost 6 bases to trimming and J lost 9 bases; unmatched junction nucleotides: 18. This CDR3 spans 16 amino acids. CDR3 in amino acids: CASSSILSSGKGTQYF. The CDR3 DNA reads as TGTGCCAGCAGCTCAATACTCTCTAGCGGAAAGGGGACGCAGTATTTT.

Concerning this clonotype itself: One end of the junction varies from germline; a read error may be responsible. The chain recombines TRBV9 with TRBJ1-2; TRBD1 matches at 8 bases. The germline V gene encodes CDR1 SGDLS and CDR2 YYNGEE. The CDR3 has 16 amino acids. The CDR3 sequence: CASSAGTGPVGDGCTF. The CDR3 nucleotides read TGTGCCAGCAGCGCCGGGACAGGTCCGGTCGGGGATGGCTGCACCTTC.

The chain recombines TRBV24-1 with TRBJ2-2; possibly TRBD1 or TRBD2 for D (5 bases each). The germline gives CDR1 KGHDR, CDR2 SFDVKD. V lost 7 bases to trimming and J lost 1 base, with 21 bases between them. CDR3 size: 18 residues. The CDR3 nucleotides are TGTGCCACCAGCCCTGTGCCAGGGACCTTAATGAACACCGGGGAGCTGTTTTTT. It encodes CATSPVPGTLMNTGELFF.

This clonotype has more than one count but fewer than ten. This rearrangement joins TRBV20-1 to TRBJ2-5; 7 positions match TRBD2. Unmatched junction bases numbered 23, after V lost 5 bases and J lost 2 bases. CDR3 size: 19 residues. From germline, CDR1 is DFQATT and CDR2 SNEGSKA (reference sequence). CDR3: CSARGLPRGTGEHQETQYF. The CDR3, as DNA: TGCAGTGCTCGGGGACTACCCCGGGGCACCGGGGAGCATCAAGAGACCCAGTACTTC.

Comment on this clonotype: The DNA is left out, because the CDR3 cannot be placed on it with certainty; the CDR3 is given as TCRdb lists it. V gene TRBV10-3 combines with J gene TRBJ2-2; whether TRBD1, the table's D call, matches the DNA was not checked. Including both end residues, the CDR3 is 22 amino acids long. Germline CDR1 and CDR2: ENHRY and SYGVKD. The CDR3 spells CAISHAGTGANVLTFGAGELFF.

This sequence joins TRBV2 and TRBJ2-7, with 8 bases that match TRBD2. The J segment lost 3 bases and the V segment lost 9 bases, leaving 7 bases of the junction unmatched. Germline V CDR1 and CDR2: SNHLY, FYNNEI. The CDR3 has 13 residues. The CDR3 bases are TGTGCCAGTCTCGGGGGGGCCTACTACGAGCAGTACTTC. Protein sequence: CASLGGAYYEQYF.

The V gene is TRBV24-1, the J gene TRBJ2-2; D ambiguous. Trimming took 4 bases from V and 6 from J, leaving 11 bases between them. Germline V CDR1 and CDR2: KGHDR, SFDVKD. The CDR3 covers 14 residues. DNA for the CDR3: TGTGCCACCAGTGACTCCTTTGGTCCCGGGGAGCTGTTTTTT. As protein: CATSDSFGPGELFF.

In nucleotides, the CDR3 is TGTGCCAGCAGCTCGAGCTCCGGGACGGGGCCAACCTTC. Residues: CASSSSSGTGPTF. The V and J genes are TRBV5-4 and TRBJ1-2; TRBD1 is a possible D gene (5 bases). The CDR3 is made up of 13 amino acids. V shed 3 bases and J shed 14 bases, with 20 bases lying between them. Germline assignment: CDR1 SGHNT and CDR2 YYREEE (reference sequence).

This clonotype was counted at least ten times. V gene TRBV20-1 combines with J gene TRBJ2-7; D call uncertain. Germline CDR1 DFQATT, CDR2 SNEGSKA (reference sequence). V was shortened by 3 bases and J by 2 bases, with 14 bases between the two germline ends. CDR3 size: 14 residues. CDR3 region: CSARMGRVPYEQYF. CDR3 DNA sequence: TGCAGTGCTAGGATGGGTAGAGTGCCCTACGAGCAGTACTTC.

The chain has TRBV7-3 and TRBJ2-6, with a possible D match to TRBD1 (5 bases). CDR1 is SGHTA and CDR2 is FQGTGA in the germline V gene. This CDR3 has 16 amino acids. Trimming pared 6 bases from V and 4 bases from J, leaving 16 bases between. CDR3 coding DNA: TGTGCCAGCAGGCAGGGCCTCGGAGCAGGGGCCAACGTCCTGACTTTC. Amino acid sequence: CASRQGLGAGANVLTF.